This TCR beta chain was identified in a study of T-cell memory formation after mild COVID-19 (TCRdb year 2021). About the investigation overall: TCR sequence clusters from the two donors were found to be largely donor specific. In two donors, T-cell clones that expanded and contracted after mild COVID-19 were followed by sequencing TCRalpha and TCRbeta repertoires longitudinally. Two young, previously healthy adult volunteers, one female and one male, were included in the cohort.

Sequencing used an Illumina NovaSeq 6000. cDNA libraries for TCRalpha and TCRbeta were prepared by 5'RACE using constant-segment primers, with sample barcodes and unique molecular identifiers added. Trizol reagent was used to extract RNA from every sample. The libraries were amplified in two PCR steps, and the second step added a second sample barcode and Illumina TruSeq adapters. Sequencing of the libraries was done on an Illumina NovaSeq, producing 2 x 150 bp paired-end reads. The original pipeline was this. Demultiplexing of reads and collapsing into UMI-guided consensus sequences were performed with migec v1.2.7. Using mixcr v2.1.11, UMI consensuses were aligned to TRA and TRB V and J templates and then assembled into clonotypes. Expanded or contracted clonotypes were those called significant by both edgeR and NoisET, with noise models trained on biological replicates. For edgeR calls, a false discovery rate-adjusted p below 0.01 and a log2 fold-change threshold of 1 were applied. PCA with hierarchical clustering of max-normalized trajectories of the 1000 most abundant clonotypes was used as exploratory dynamics analysis. Each responding clone was given a CD4 or CD8 phenotype based on the CD4+ and CD8+ repertoires, which had been sequenced separately. TCRdb reprocessing: public reads trimmed at Q25 with fastp, clones called with MiXCR, in-frame beta chains kept. One record per CDR3 amino acid sequence lists the most common genes and DNA. TCRdb's processing, not the study's, gives the V and J calls here. In all, the sample holds over 450,000 distinct CDR3 sequences, and 20% of those were seen once. Of the sample, 9.5% to 15% falls within the top ten clones.

PBMCs were isolated by Ficoll-Paque density gradient centrifugation. Sequences SGHVS (CDR1) and FNYEAQ (CDR2) are obtained from the germline V gene. The CDR3 sequence holds 16 residues, the cysteine and phenylalanine included. CDR3 DNA only is kept here, 48 bases in frame from base 1. Trimming removed 1 base from V and 7 bases from J; the gene matches leave 6 bases unexplained. Broad study findings and their caveats: The detection of some responding clones in pre-infection memory suggests that pre-existing cross-reactive memory T cells joined the SARS-CoV-2 response. Clones that contracted from day 15 to 85 showed balanced CD4/CD8 phenotypes, whereas a second wave of clones that expanded from day 15 to 37 leaned towards CD4+. Only a couple of mild cases were covered in the study, and larger cohorts including severe cases with pre-infection samples were considered necessary. The second-wave clones that peaked on day 37 were not confirmed to be SARS-CoV-2 specific. Contracting CD4+ clones were located mainly in the CM and EM memory subsets, whereas CD8+ clones were found to be enriched in EMRA.

This clonotype has more than one count but fewer than ten. No antigen is known for it. Base qualities were left out, and no much larger clone turns up one base away. This clonotype was obtained from an adult woman who had mild COVID-19 (a few samples of this study predate the infection). The sample titles of this study are shuffled in the database, so cell type and time point are left out; the donor was told from shared clones. Sequenced sample: PBMCs or a T cell subset sorted from them (not recorded which). The chain is encoded by TRBV7-6 joined to TRBJ2-2, with 10 bases aligning to TRBD2. The base sequence is TGTGCCAGCAGCTTAGTCGGGACTAGCGATTTCGGGGAGCTGTTTTTT. Its coded protein is CASSLVGTSDFGELFF.